This T cell receptor beta chain comes out of a study of shared clonotypes between healthy human individuals (dated by TCRdb to about 2020). Looking at the study overall: A couple of women and a few men aged 18 to 49 years were included in the cohort. Libraries were prepared and TCR repertoires were sequenced by different laboratories using diverse techniques, in order to increase sequencing depth and limit assay-specific biases. Between about 0.8 and 9 billion PBMCs per donor were obtained by leukapheresis. For each donor, three plates each were used for CD4 naive and CD4 memory, two plates were used for CD8 naive, and one plate was used for CD8 memory. Blood TCR repertoires of about 5 healthy adults were deeply sequenced to estimate repertoire size and the extent of clonotype sharing between individuals.

Note on this clone: Its antigen is unknown. The input lacks base qualities; no much larger clone sits a single base away.

Overall results and qualifications from the work: The genetic and exposure-history diversity represented was limited by the small number of donors. Compared with non-shared clonotypes, clonotypes shared by all four sorted-subset donors had higher generation probabilities. Rarefaction of sorted-subset datasets indicated incomplete sequencing despite the large sequencing depth. Pairwise subsampling indicated that sequencing depth was expected to affect the degree of clonotype sharing among donors. Naive subsets generally had larger estimated clonotype richness than memory subsets. Only blood was sampled, and tissue TCR repertoires likely differ from those in blood. Sharing across several donors was observed for approximately 5% of naive CD4, 3% to 3.5% of naive CD8, 2.3% of memory CD4, and roughly 0.4% of memory CD8 clonotypes.

Healthy HIV-negative adults with no recently reported acute infections or vaccinations were included as donors. Every donor was a Caucasian adult living in Nashville, Tennessee, USA. CD4+ T cells were enriched through magnetic negative selection, after which naive cells were positively selected on CD45RA and the remaining negative fraction served as the memory subset. Blood was obtained by leukapheresis, after which PBMCs were separated by Ficoll-Histopaque density gradient centrifugation and cryopreserved in liquid nitrogen vapor phase. Purity and quantity of every magnetically sorted T cell population were checked by analytical flow cytometry. Genomic DNA was isolated from each sorted fraction and quantified by UV absorbance on a Nanodrop 2000c. Using the deep immunoSEQ assay, TCR CDR3 regions were amplified from genomic DNA by multiplex PCR. Extracted genomic DNA from each cell subset was spread evenly across all wells of several immunoSEQ 96-well plates, with each plate serving as a replicate. For sorted subsets, around 0.2 ug genomic DNA, equal to about 30,000 T cell genomes, was loaded into each replicate PCR. Purified libraries were quantified with a Qubit 3.0 fluorometer, sized on a Bioanalyzer 2100, and re-quantified with the KAPA Library Quantification kit. Each immunoSEQ 96-well plate was sequenced on its own single-read 150-cycle Illumina NextSeq 550 flow cell. In the original analysis: The immunoSEQ output contained only junctional sequences without quality scores, so filtering could not match that applied to full-length reads. To assign V/J genes and CDR3, sequences were annotated using PyIR, a Python wrapper for IgBLAST v1.9, with IMGT germline references. Any read was removed if the V/J assignment was weak (E-value above 1e-6), the CDR3 was missing, or the read contained stop codons, out-of-frame junctions, or ambiguous translated residues. V3J clonotypes were defined as sequences sharing the same inferred V gene, J gene, and CDR3 amino acid sequence. Percentage overlap between repertoires was calculated by dividing the number of shared unique clonotypes by the size of the smaller repertoire. Repertoire richness was assessed with RTK rarefaction, the Chao1 estimator, and Recon v2.1 estimates of unobserved clonotypes. Generation probabilities were computed with OLGA for all TCRbeta clonotypes obtained by the gDNA method from several donors. Entries here come from immuneACCESS through TCRdb and include only in-frame sequences with V and J called. Some clones fail to appear in such tables; in the studies checked, an unresolved V gene covers under half of the shortfall, and the cause of the remainder is unknown. The V and J calls and the clone size are those of that table, but D and trimming were determined from the DNA. In this sample the table shows about 1.5 million clones, about 98% of which occur a single time. The biggest ten clones account for roughly 0.45% of the sample.

The sample comprised naive CD4+ T cells sorted from blood. This specimen's cell subset or site label, interpreted: CD45RA+ positively selected. This sequence was found in a man aged 25 to 40 in good health.

The sequenced DNA is TGTGCCAGCAGCCAAGACGAGAGGAATGAGCAGTTCTTC. Its coded protein is CASSQDERNEQFF. The rearranged segments are TRBV14 and TRBJ2-1; the D gene assignment is ambiguous. From the cysteine up to the phenylalanine, the CDR3 has a length of 13 residues. Only the CDR3 DNA is retained, 39 bases long and in frame from the first base. V lost 0 bases and J lost 7 bases; the stretch between them is 7 bases long. The CDR1 and CDR2 encoded by the germline V gene are SGHDN and FVKESK.